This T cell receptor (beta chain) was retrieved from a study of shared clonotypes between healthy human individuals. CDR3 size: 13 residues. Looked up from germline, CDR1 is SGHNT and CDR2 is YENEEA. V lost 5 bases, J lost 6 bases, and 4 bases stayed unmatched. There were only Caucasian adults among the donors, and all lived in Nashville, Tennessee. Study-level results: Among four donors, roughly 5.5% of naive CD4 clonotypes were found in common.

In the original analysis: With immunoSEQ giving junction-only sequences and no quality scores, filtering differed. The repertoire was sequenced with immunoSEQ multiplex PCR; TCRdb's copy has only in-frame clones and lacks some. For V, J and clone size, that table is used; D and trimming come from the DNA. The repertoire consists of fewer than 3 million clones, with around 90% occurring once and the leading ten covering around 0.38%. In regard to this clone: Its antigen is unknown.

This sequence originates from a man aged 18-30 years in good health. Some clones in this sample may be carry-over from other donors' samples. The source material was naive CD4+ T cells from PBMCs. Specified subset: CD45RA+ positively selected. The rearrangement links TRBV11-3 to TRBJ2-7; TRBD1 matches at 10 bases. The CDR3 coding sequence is TGTGCCAGCAGCCCCAGGGACAGGGGCGAGCAGTACTTC. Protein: CASSPRDRGEQYF.